This is a list of T cell receptor beta chains from one sample in a study of spatial heterogeneity in lung cancer. MiXCR was run by TCRdb on the 5' RACE reads, yielding one entry per CDR3 protein. The table has 9,500 to 12,000 distinct CDR3 sequences, about 8% seen once; the top ten hold 22%. The sequenced sample was lung tumor tissue, obtained at surgery. The receptor source for this set is a female donor with early-stage non-small cell lung cancer. CDR3s include the opening cysteine and the closing phenylalanine or tryptophan. Each record gives: J gene, D gene, V gene, clone size, CDR3 protein, CDR3 DNA. The D gene is left open where the match is weak. For some rows the clone size is stated as once, few or many, or as a class when expanded; others skip it.

J: TRBJ2-5; D: .; V: TRBV7-9; size: medium-sized; CDR3: CASSLTQGTGETQYF; DNA: TGTGCCAGCAGCCTGACCCAGGGGACGGGGGAGACCCAGTACTTC
J: TRBJ1-1; D: .; V: TRBV2; size: many; CDR3: CASTVNTEAFF; DNA: TGTGCCAGCACAGTGAACACTGAAGCTTTCTTT
J: TRBJ1-5; D: .; V: TRBV30; size: few; CDR3: CAWTQGAAGNYQPQHF; DNA: TGTGCCTGGACCCAAGGGGCGGCGGGCAATTATCAGCCCCAGCATTTT
J: TRBJ1-3; D: .; V: TRBV20-1; size: many; CDR3: CSASPGTGNTIYF; DNA: TGCAGTGCTAGTCCCGGGACAGGAAACACCATATATTTT
J: TRBJ1-5; D: .; V: TRBV28; size: medium-sized; CDR3: CASSATGRVHSNQPQHF; DNA: TGTGCCAGCAGCGCTACGGGGAGGGTCCATAGCAATCAGCCCCAGCATTTT
J: TRBJ1-5; D: .; V: TRBV6-2/TRBV6-3; size: medium-sized; CDR3: CASSSPQGPGQPQHF; DNA: TGTGCCAGCAGTTCGCCACAAGGACCGGGACAGCCCCAGCATTTT
J: TRBJ2-3; D: TRBD2; V: TRBV28; size: many; CDR3: CASSFSSGGTDTQYF; DNA: TGTGCCAGCAGTTTTTCTAGCGGGGGCACAGATACGCAGTATTTT
J: TRBJ2-3; D: .; V: TRBV6-6; size: many; CDR3: CASSYEAGRDTQYF; DNA: TGTGCCAGCAGTTACGAGGCAGGGAGGGATACGCAGTATTTT
J: TRBJ1-2; D: .; V: TRBV29-1; size: .; CDR3: CSAGVLNYGYTF; DNA: TGCAGCGCAGGGGTGTTGAACTATGGCTACACCTTC
J: TRBJ2-7; D: .; V: TRBV2; size: many; CDR3: CASGGISSEQYF; DNA: TGTGCCAGCGGCGGGATCTCGTCCGAGCAGTACTTC
J: TRBJ2-5; D: .; V: TRBV7-9; size: many; CDR3: CASSLASALEETQYF; DNA: TGTGCCAGCAGCTTAGCGTCAGCCTTGGAAGAGACCCAGTACTTC
J: TRBJ2-3; D: TRBD1; V: TRBV7-2; size: many; CDR3: CASSLAQGADTQYF; DNA: TGTGCCAGCAGCTTAGCGCAGGGGGCAGATACGCAGTATTTT
J: TRBJ1-5; D: .; V: TRBV4-2; size: many; CDR3: CASSQETFQPQHF; DNA: TGTGCCAGCAGCCAAGAGACCTTTCAGCCCCAGCATTTT
J: TRBJ1-2; D: TRBD1; V: TRBV7-9; size: many; CDR3: CASSFGTGDGYTF; DNA: TGTGCCAGCAGCTTTGGGACAGGGGATGGCTACACCTTC
J: TRBJ2-5; D: .; V: TRBV15; size: .; CDR3: CATSRGGVAETQYF; DNA: TGTGCCACCAGCAGAGGGGGAGTAGCGGAGACCCAGTACTTC
J: TRBJ2-3; D: TRBD2; V: TRBV5-1; size: .; CDR3: CASSLGLAVYTDTQYF; DNA: TGCGCCAGCAGCCTAGGACTAGCAGTATACACAGATACGCAGTATTTT
J: TRBJ1-1; D: TRBD1; V: TRBV19; size: many; CDR3: CASSHRGGAAFF; DNA: TGTGCCAGTAGCCACAGGGGAGGCGCAGCTTTCTTT
J: TRBJ2-3; D: TRBD1; V: TRBV6-2/TRBV6-3; size: .; CDR3: CASSYSSFQGANRGNTDTQYF; DNA: TGTGCCAGCAGTTACTCGAGTTTCCAGGGGGCCAACCGTGGTAACACAGATACGCAGTATTTT
J: TRBJ2-1; D: .; V: TRBV29-1; size: few; CDR3: CSVENTEQFF; DNA: TGCAGCGTTGAAAATACCGAGCAGTTCTTC
J: TRBJ1-2; D: TRBD1; V: TRBV20-1; size: .; CDR3: CSASPGQVAGYTF; DNA: TGCAGTGCTAGCCCAGGACAGGTAGCCGGCTACACCTTC
J: TRBJ2-6; D: TRBD1; V: TRBV20-1; size: .; CDR3: CSAKGLPLGTGATGANVLTF; DNA: TGCAGTGCTAAAGGCCTTCCCTTAGGCACAGGGGCTACGGGGGCCAACGTCCTGACTTTC
J: TRBJ1-2; D: .; V: TRBV9; size: many; CDR3: CASSVAGEGYGYTF; DNA: TGTGCCAGCAGCGTAGCTGGGGAGGGCTATGGCTACACCTTC
J: TRBJ2-7; D: .; V: TRBV20-1; size: .; CDR3: CSARGTHQYEQYF; DNA: TGCAGTGCTAGAGGGACGCACCAATACGAGCAGTACTTC
J: TRBJ2-5; D: .; V: TRBV5-1; size: medium-sized; CDR3: CASSKDAIPQETQYF; DNA: TGCGCCAGCAGCAAGGACGCAATCCCCCAAGAGACCCAGTACTTC
J: TRBJ2-7; D: TRBD1; V: TRBV20-1; size: many; CDR3: CSARSGQASSYEQYF; DNA: TGCAGTGCTAGATCAGGACAGGCGAGCTCCTACGAGCAGTACTTC